Below, 24 T cell receptor beta chains from the same sample are listed, as sequenced in a study of blood T cell repertoires in COVID-19. TCRdb's table, derived via immunoSEQ multiplex PCR, lists solely in-frame clones and lacks some. The data contain 90,000 to 130,000 clones, around four fifths of them singletons. The sample taken for sequencing was peripheral blood. The receptors shown here come from a woman in her seventies with acute or convalescent COVID-19.

The chain has TRBV6-1 and TRBJ1-1; D is uncertain. From germline, CDR1 is MNHNS and CDR2 SASEGT. The CDR3 spans 11 residues. Deletions cut 10 bases from V and 3 bases from J, with 9 bases between. CDR3 residues: CAIGTDTEAFF. The CDR3 nucleotides are TGTGCCATCGGTACGGACACTGAAGCTTTCTTT.

For the CDR3, the DNA is TGTGCCAGCAGCCAGGACCAGGGTTGGGCGGAAGCTTTCTTT. Translation: CASSQDQGWAEAFF. The rearrangement uses TRBV4-2 and TRBJ1-1; D possibly corresponds to TRBD1 (5 bases). The CDR3 is made up of 14 amino acids. Trimming left V 3 bases short and J 8 bases short, with 16 bases between. CDR1 is LGHNA and CDR2 is YNFKEQ in the germline V gene.

The V call is TRBV6-5, the J call TRBJ1-5, with D unclear. CDR1 and CDR2 from the germline V gene are MNHEY and SVGAGI. V was pared by 2 bases and J by 0 bases, with 8 bases between. There are 15 residues in the CDR3. CDR3: CASSYRGYSNQPQHF. The CDR3 nucleotides read TGTGCCAGCAGTTACCGGGGATATAGCAATCAGCCCCAGCATTTT.

V gene TRBV19 combines with J gene TRBJ1-4, with TRBD1 matching 12 bases. The germline V gene encodes CDR1 LNHDA and CDR2 SQIVND (reference sequence). The CDR3 sequence is 15 residues long. The V and J ends lost 3 bases and 8 bases, in that order; junction bases with no gene match: 4. CDR3 region: CASSIRGQGAEKLFF. CDR3 in DNA: TGTGCCAGTAGTATTCGGGGACAGGGGGCCGAAAAACTGTTTTTT.

V and J are TRBV5-6 and TRBJ2-7, with a weak D call TRBD2 (6 bases). This CDR3 has 11 residues. Trimming removed 4 bases at V and 6 bases at J, with 8 bases between. The germline CDR1 and CDR2 sequences are SGHDT and YYEEEE. CDR3 coding DNA: TGTGCCAGCAGCCGGCGGGGCGAGCAGTACTTC. It translates to CASSRRGEQYF.

The rearrangement links TRBV20-1 to TRBJ1-1, with D perhaps TRBD1 (5 bases). Germline CDR1 is DFQATT and CDR2 is SNEGSKA (reference sequence). Trimming shortened V by 5 bases and J by 5 bases, and 9 bases separated the two germline ends. The CDR3 extends over 11 amino acids. Here the CDR3 DNA reads TGCAGTGCTTCCGGGGGAACTGAAGCTTTCTTT. Translating gives CSASGGTEAFF.

CDR3 sequence: CASRETNGGPEQYF. CDR3 in DNA: TGCGCCAGCAGGGAGACTAACGGGGGGCCCGAGCAGTACTTC. V gene TRBV10-2 combines with J gene TRBJ2-7, with D possibly TRBD2 on 7 matching bases. Trimming shortened V by 6 bases and J by 6 bases, and 18 bases separated the two germline ends. Looked up from germline, CDR1 is WSHSY and CDR2 is SAAADI. The CDR3 runs to 14 residues.

The V call is TRBV19, the J call TRBJ1-6, with 7 positions matching TRBD1. Germline trimming cut 5 bases from V and 7 bases from J; bases unmatched to any gene: 5. Germline assignment: CDR1 LNHDA and CDR2 SQIVND (reference sequence). This CDR3 spans 14 amino acids. Written as DNA, the CDR3 is TGTGCCAGTAGTGAGACAGGGTGGAATTCACCCCTCCACTTT. Protein: CASSETGWNSPLHF.

This clone was observed a handful of times. The rearrangement uses TRBV30 and TRBJ1-1; perhaps TRBD1 as D (6 bases). V was cut by 6 bases and J by 4 bases, with 15 bases left in between. CDR1 and CDR2 (germline): GTSNPN, SVGIG (reference sequence). The CDR3 covers 13 residues. The CDR3, as DNA: TGTGCCTGCAAACAGGGTGCCGGCACTGAAGCTTTCTTT. This sequence encodes CACKQGAGTEAFF.

This clone was recorded a few times. The J gene is TRBJ1-6, the V gene TRBV6-6, with TRBD1 identical over 9 bases. The CDR3 is made up of 14 amino acids. Germline-derived CDR1 and CDR2 are MNHNY and SVGAGI (reference sequence). V shed 4 bases and J 9 bases; nucleotides not matched to a gene: 4. The CDR3 coding sequence is TGTGCCAGCAGTTTACAGGGGGCCAGTTCACCCCTCCACTTT. As protein: CASSLQGASSPLHF.

The rearrangement uses TRBV7-8 and TRBJ2-2, with 7 bases that match TRBD1. The CDR3 has 15 amino acids. Germline assignment: CDR1 SGHVS and CDR2 FQNEAQ. With 1 base clipped from V and 3 bases from J, the junction kept 2 bases outside the gene matches. The CDR3 DNA follows: TGTGCCAGCAGCTTAGGTCAGGGGGACACCGGGGAGCTGTTTTTT. It codes for CASSLGQGDTGELFF.

The rearrangement links TRBV7-6 to TRBJ2-3; tentative D call: TRBD2 (6 bases). Deletions cut 5 bases from V and 1 base from J, with 13 bases between. In germline, CDR1 is SGHVS, CDR2 FNYEAQ. This CDR3 region has 15 residues. The CDR3 spells CASSPDGSRTDTQYF. CDR3 coding DNA: TGTGCCAGCAGCCCCGACGGGAGCCGCACAGATACGCAGTATTTT.

This clone was found a few times. This chain connects TRBV29-1 to TRBJ2-2; TRBD1 might be the D (5 bases). Per the germline V gene, CDR1 is SQVTM and CDR2 is ANQGSEA. The CDR3 totals 13 residues. V was pared by 6 bases and J by 6 bases, with 14 bases between. The chain's CDR3 is CSVRRAGSGELFF. The CDR3 DNA sequence: TGCAGCGTCCGACGGGCAGGGTCCGGGGAGCTGTTTTTT.

V and J are TRBV11-3 and TRBJ2-3, with 14 bases identical to TRBD2. CDR1 is SGHNT and CDR2 is YENEEA in the germline V gene. Trimming took 4 bases from V and 4 from J; bases not matched to a gene: 4. This CDR3 is 16 amino acids long. The CDR3 sequence is CASSSGLAGVADTQYF. The CDR3 DNA sequence: TGTGCCAGCAGCTCGGGACTAGCGGGAGTGGCAGATACGCAGTATTTT. Filled out from reference TRBV11-3 and TRBJ2-3, the complete variable domain reads EAGVVQSPRYKIIEKKQPVAFWCNPISGHNTLYWYLQNLGQGPELLIRYENEEAVDDSQLPKDRFSAERLKGVDSTLKIQPAELGDSAVYLCASSSGLAGVADTQYFGPGTRLTVL.

The CDR3 is CASRRQGAAGYTF. For the CDR3, the DNA is TGTGCCAGCAGACGTCAGGGGGCGGCTGGCTACACCTTC. The J gene is TRBJ1-2, the V gene TRBV9; 8 nucleotides line up with TRBD1. CDR1 is SGDLS, CDR2 YYNGEE, per germline. The length of the CDR3 is 13 residues. V lost 5 bases to trimming and J lost 7 bases; unmatched junction nucleotides: 7.

The chain couples TRBV15 to TRBJ1-1; D is undetermined. This CDR3 is built from 14 residues. Looked up from germline, CDR1 is LNHNV and CDR2 is YYDKDF (reference sequence). V gave up 0 bases and J gave up 5 bases, with 10 bases separating them. CDR3 DNA: TGTGCCACCAGCAGAGATCGGTCGCGGACTGAAGCTTTCTTT. It encodes CATSRDRSRTEAFF. Combining the CDR3 with reference TRBV15 and TRBJ1-1 gives the whole variable domain DAMVIQNPRYQVTQFGKPVTLSCSQTLNHNVMYWYQQKSSQAPKLLFHYYDKDFNNEADTPDNFQSRRPNTSFCFLDIRSPGLGDTAMYLCATSRDRSRTEAFFGQGTRLTVV.

The V gene is TRBV28, the J gene TRBJ1-4; 7 bases match TRBD1. With 5 bases clipped from V and 9 bases from J, the junction kept 12 bases outside the gene matches. CDR1 is MDHEN and CDR2 is SYDVKM in the germline V gene. CDR3 length equals 15 residues. The CDR3 region has the DNA TGTGCCAGCAGTCCTACGCGACAGGGTGATAAAAAACTGTTTTTT. It is translated as CASSPTRQGDKKLFF.

V and J are TRBV12-3 or TRBV12-4 and TRBJ1-5; TRBD1 matches 8 bases. This CDR3 is 13 amino acids long. Trimming at V came to 7 bases and at J to 7 bases, leaving 6 bases not matched to a gene. CDR3 sequence reads: CASTGGLGQPQHF. The CDR3 DNA reads as TGTGCCAGCACAGGGGGCTTAGGACAGCCCCAGCATTTT.

The V and J genes are TRBV7-6 and TRBJ1-5, with D perhaps TRBD1 (6 bases). This CDR3 is built from 15 residues. Germline V gene data show CDR1 as SGHVS and CDR2 as FNYEAQ. With 5 bases removed from V and 4 bases from J, the gap between germline ends came to 15 bases. This CDR3 reads CASSRYLGANQPQHF. The CDR3 nucleotides are TGTGCCAGCAGCCGTTATCTGGGGGCTAATCAGCCCCAGCATTTT.

This clone was counted only a few times. This chain uses TRBV5-1 with TRBJ2-1; 8 bases line up with TRBD2. CDR1 is SGHRS and CDR2 is YFSETQ in the germline V gene. This CDR3 region has 15 residues. After removal of 6 bases from V and 5 bases from J, the junction contained 10 bases not matched to a gene. This CDR3 is CASTGGSGSNNEQFF. Written as DNA, the CDR3 is TGCGCCAGCACGGGGGGAAGCGGGAGCAACAATGAGCAGTTCTTC.

The gene calls are TRBV29-1 and TRBJ2-1, with D uncertain. Germline CDR1 reads SQVTM; CDR2 reads ANQGSEA. The CDR3 runs to 9 residues. Trimming pared 6 bases from V and 13 bases from J, leaving 10 bases between. This chain's CDR3 is CSVGHFQFF. For the CDR3, the DNA is TGCAGCGTCGGTCATTTCCAGTTCTTC.

This chain connects TRBV19 to TRBJ1-1; D is uncertain. The CDR3 has 11 residues. Germline values: CDR1 LNHDA, CDR2 SQIVND (reference sequence). The V end was cut by 5 bases, the J end by 5 bases, with 6 bases between. As DNA, the CDR3 is TGTGCCAGTAGTCTCCGGACTGAAGCTTTCTTT. This translates into CASSLRTEAFF.

The genes are TRBV13 and TRBJ1-6; tentative D call: TRBD1 (6 bases). This CDR3 spans 18 amino acids. Between the trimmed V and J ends, which lost 4 bases and 0 bases, there was a span of 16 bases. CDR1 is PRHDT, CDR2 FYEKMQ, per germline (reference sequence). The CDR3 DNA is TGTGCCAGCAGCTCGACTCGGGGGGCTAGCTCCTATAATTCACCCCTCCACTTT. Protein product: CASSSTRGASSYNSPLHF.

This clone was recorded only once. This rearrangement joins TRBV2 to TRBJ2-7; maybe TRBD1 (5 bases). CDR1 is SNHLY and CDR2 is FYNNEI in the germline V gene. This CDR3 has 13 residues. The V and J ends lost 6 bases and 3 bases respectively, with 12 bases between them. CDR3 sequence reads: CASSRQYGYEQYF. The CDR3 DNA reads as TGTGCCAGCAGCCGACAGTACGGCTACGAGCAGTACTTC.